These 28 T cell receptor beta chains share one sample of origin, sequenced in a study of cytomegalovirus exposure and HLA in healthy donors. The PCR used 60 Vbeta and 13 Jbeta primers. Produced via immunoSEQ multiplex PCR; TCRdb's table is partial and in-frame only. The repertoire includes approximately 69,000 clones, about 80% of them detected once, and around 3.3% sits in the top ten. Specimen: PBMCs. The origin of the receptors is a man aged 18 to 29 in good health and CMV-seronegative.

This clone was found a few times. V usage is TRBV15 and J usage is TRBJ2-6; 8 bases match TRBD1. Trimming took 5 bases from V and 0 from J; bases not matched to a gene: 15. CDR3 length: 20 residues. The germline CDR1 and CDR2 sequences are LNHNV and YYDKDF (reference sequence). This CDR3 reads CATSGGLGTGTVSGANVLTF. CDR3 DNA sequence: TGTGCCACCAGCGGAGGCCTCGGGACAGGTACGGTCTCTGGGGCCAACGTCCTGACTTTC.

The genes are TRBV7-9 and TRBJ1-4; D is uncertain. Germline V gene sequence: CDR1 SEHNR, CDR2 FQNEAQ (reference sequence). The CDR3 extends over 16 amino acids. V lost 5 bases, J lost 3 bases, and 16 bases lay in between. In DNA, the CDR3 is TGTGCCAGCAGCCCCAGGTCCGGACTGTCTAATGAAAAACTGTTTTTT. Translated: CASSPRSGLSNEKLFF. The full variable domain, in which reference TRBV7-9 and TRBJ1-4 provide the parts outside the CDR3, is DTGVSQNPRHKITKRGQNVTFRCDPISEHNRLYWYRQTLGQGPEFLTYFQNEAQLEKSRLLSDRFSAERPKGSFSTLEIQRTEQGDSAMYLCASSPRSGLSNEKLFFGSGTQLSVL.

The V gene is TRBV27, the J gene TRBJ2-3; a possible D gene is TRBD1 (6 bases). CDR3 length equals 15 residues. Germline assignment: CDR1 MNHEY and CDR2 SMNVEV (reference sequence). The V end was cut by 7 bases, the J end by 1 base, with 15 bases between. The DNA of the CDR3 is TGTGCCAGCACAACCCTAGGGGGACGCACAGATACGCAGTATTTT. It specifies CASTTLGGRTDTQYF.

The chain recombines TRBV7-6 with TRBJ1-5; D uncertain. CDR3 size: 19 residues. Germline lookup yields CDR1 SGHVS and CDR2 FNYEAQ. V dropped 2 bases and J dropped 3 bases, with 23 bases sitting between them. The CDR3 DNA is TGTGCCAGCAGCTTAAATCGGGTTGGTGTTTTACCTGACAATCAGCCCCAGCATTTT. Translating gives CASSLNRVGVLPDNQPQHF.

This chain uses TRBV6-1 with TRBJ2-1; 14 bases are a match to TRBD2. Germline CDR1 and CDR2: MNHNS and SASEGT. Trimming took 3 bases from V and 3 from J; bases not matched to a gene: 10. This CDR3 is built from 19 residues. CDR3 sequence reads: CASSDRLAGGDVGYNEQFF. DNA for the CDR3: TGTGCCAGCAGTGACAGACTAGCGGGGGGGGATGTGGGCTACAATGAGCAGTTCTTC.

The rearrangement joins TRBV27 to TRBJ2-5; tentatively, D is TRBD1 (6 bases). This CDR3 has 15 residues. CDR1 and CDR2 (germline): MNHEY, SMNVEV (reference sequence). The V end was cut by 2 bases, the J end by 5 bases, with 15 bases between. The DNA for the CDR3 is TGTGCCAGCAGTTTAACTACAGGGCCACGGGAGACCCAGTACTTC. The encoded protein is CASSLTTGPRETQYF.

The rearrangement uses TRBV6-6 and TRBJ2-2; 8 nucleotides align to TRBD1. Germline V gene lookup returns CDR1 MNHNY and CDR2 SVGAGI (reference sequence). The CDR3 runs to 15 residues. Trimming at V came to 5 bases and at J to 7 bases, leaving 9 bases not matched to a gene. In DNA, the CDR3 is TGTGCCAGCAGTGACAGAGGACAGGGAGACGGGGAGCTGTTTTTT. Its protein product is CASSDRGQGDGELFF.

V gene TRBV5-4 combines with J gene TRBJ2-3; 10 bases map to TRBD1. CDR1 is SGHNT, CDR2 YYREEE, per germline (reference sequence). J gave up 1 base and V 4 bases, and 6 bases lay outside the gene matches. This CDR3 has 16 amino acids. CDR3 DNA sequence: TGTGCCAGCAGCCCTCCCGGGACAGGGGGCACAGATACGCAGTATTTT. This sequence encodes CASSPPGTGGTDTQYF. Looking up the rest from reference TRBV5-4 and TRBJ2-3 gives the full variable domain: ETGVTQSPTHLIKTRGQQVTLRCSSQSGHNTVSWYQQALGQGPQFIFQYYREEENGRGNFPPRFSGLQFPNYSSELNVNALELDDSALYLCASSPPGTGGTDTQYFGPGTRLTVL.

Here the CDR3 DNA reads TGTGCCAGCGCTCGAGGGGCGGGGGGTAGCACAGATACGCAGTATTTT. Amino acid sequence: CASARGAGGSTDTQYF. This chain links TRBV9 with TRBJ2-3; 8 nucleotides agree with TRBD2. CDR3 length: 16 amino acids. Germline lookup yields CDR1 SGDLS and CDR2 YYNGEE. J lost 0 bases, V lost 7 bases, and 10 bases had no gene match. The whole variable domain, remainder taken from reference TRBV9 and TRBJ2-3, is DSGVTQTPKHLITATGQRVTLRCSPRSGDLSVYWYQQSLDQGLQFLIQYYNGEERAKGNILERFSAQQFPDLHSELNLSSLELGDSALYFCASARGAGGSTDTQYFGPGTRLTVL.

V usage is TRBV19 and J usage is TRBJ1-1; 12 bases match TRBD1. J lost 5 bases, V lost 4 bases, and 8 bases had no gene match. Germline assignment: CDR1 LNHDA and CDR2 SQIVND (reference sequence). This CDR3 has 16 amino acids. In DNA, the CDR3 is TGTGCCAGTAGTAGGGACAGGGGGCGCGAAGTTACTGAAGCTTTCTTT. It yields the protein CASSRDRGREVTEAFF.

The CDR3 nucleotides read TGTGCCAGCAGCGTAGACGGGGGGCCTAGCACAGATACGCAGTATTTT. It codes for CASSVDGGPSTDTQYF. V is TRBV9 and J is TRBJ2-3, with a tentative D call TRBD2 (7 bases). This CDR3 has 16 residues. CDR1 and CDR2 (germline): SGDLS, YYNGEE. V lost 0 bases to trimming and J lost 0 bases, with 11 bases between them.

This clone has more than one count but fewer than ten. This CDR3 is CASSLFLGVSTDTQYF. The CDR3 nucleotides read TGTGCCAGCAGCCTCTTCCTAGGCGTTAGCACAGATACGCAGTATTTT. V is TRBV28 and J is TRBJ2-3; D is undetermined. V lost 6 bases, J lost 0 bases, and 16 bases lay in between. The CDR3 is made up of 16 amino acids. Germline CDR1 reads MDHEN; CDR2 reads SYDVKM.

Only one count was recorded for this clone. The chain joins TRBV28 to TRBJ2-5; 12 positions agree with TRBD2. Losses at the gene ends were 8 bases for V and 5 bases for J; bases not matched to a gene: 9. This CDR3 is 15 amino acids long. From germline, CDR1 is MDHEN and CDR2 SYDVKM. The CDR3 nucleotides are TGTGCCAGCGTGAGACTAGCGGGGGTGATGGAGACCCAGTACTTC. As protein: CASVRLAGVMETQYF.

This chain connects TRBV7-6 to TRBJ2-3, with 11 bases identical to TRBD2. J was trimmed by 2 bases and V by 0 bases; bases with no gene match: 7. Germline CDR1 SGHVS, CDR2 FNYEAQ. This CDR3 is built from 18 residues. This chain's CDR3 is CASSLAVSGGGNTDTQYF. In DNA form, the CDR3 reads TGTGCCAGCAGCTTAGCTGTTAGCGGGGGGGGAAACACAGATACGCAGTATTTT.

The chain recombines TRBV5-1 with TRBJ1-3; D might be TRBD1 (5 bases). This CDR3 has 15 residues. The V gene lost 4 bases and the J gene lost 3 bases, with 14 bases spanning the gap. Germline loops: CDR1 SGHRS, CDR2 YFSETQ. This CDR3 reads CASSESGLDGNTIYF. CDR3 nucleotides: TGCGCCAGCAGCGAGTCAGGGCTAGATGGAAACACCATATATTTT.

The CDR3 here is CASRPTGGGGYTF. The DNA for the CDR3 is TGTGCCAGCAGACCGACAGGGGGGGGCGGCTACACCTTC. This chain uses TRBV5-6 with TRBJ1-2, with TRBD1 identical over 9 bases. This CDR3 has 13 amino acids. Looked up from germline, CDR1 is SGHDT and CDR2 is YYEEEE. With 5 bases clipped from V and 8 bases from J, the junction kept 7 bases outside the gene matches.

The chain combines TRBV5-1 with TRBJ2-3; 10 bases match TRBD1. Germline V CDR1 and CDR2: SGHRS, YFSETQ. The trim removed 5 bases at V and 4 bases at J, leaving 1 base unmatched. The CDR3 consists of 13 residues. Here the CDR3 DNA reads TGCGCCAGCAGTGGACAGGGGGCAGATACGCAGTATTTT. Its translation: CASSGQGADTQYF. Drawing the rest from reference TRBV5-1 and TRBJ2-3, the complete variable domain is KAGVTQTPRYLIKTRGQQVTLSCSPISGHRSVSWYQQTPGQGLQFLFEYFSETQRNKGNFPGRFSGRQFSNSRSEMNVSTLELGDSALYLCASSGQGADTQYFGPGTRLTVL.

This chain uses TRBV5-1 with TRBJ2-3, with TRBD2 identical over 8 bases. The CDR3 totals 15 residues. The ends lost 3 bases at V and 3 bases at J; junction bases unmatched: 6. From germline, CDR1 is SGHRS and CDR2 YFSETQ. CDR3 residues: CASSSSGGGTDTQYF. The CDR3 DNA follows: TGCGCCAGCAGCTCAAGCGGGGGTGGGACAGATACGCAGTATTTT. The whole variable domain, filled in from reference TRBV5-1 and TRBJ2-3, reads KAGVTQTPRYLIKTRGQQVTLSCSPISGHRSVSWYQQTPGQGLQFLFEYFSETQRNKGNFPGRFSGRQFSNSRSEMNVSTLELGDSALYLCASSSSGGGTDTQYFGPGTRLTVL.

The genes are TRBV19 and TRBJ2-1; 9 positions match TRBD1. The CDR3 sequence is 16 residues long. Per germline, CDR1 LNHDA and CDR2 SQIVND (reference sequence). V lost 5 bases to trimming and J lost 3 bases; unmatched junction nucleotides: 8. The CDR3 DNA reads as TGTGCCAGTAGTCCGGGGACAGGGACTTACTACAATGAGCAGTTCTTC. It yields the protein CASSPGTGTYYNEQFF. The entire variable domain, with the rest obtained from reference TRBV19 and TRBJ2-1, is as follows: DGGITQSPKYLFRKEGQNVTLSCEQNLNHDAMYWYRQDPGQGLRLIYYSQIVNDFQKGDIAEGYSVSREKKESFPLTVTSAQKNPTAFYLCASSPGTGTYYNEQFFGPGTRLTVL.

The genes are TRBV23-1 and TRBJ2-7; D uncertain. TRBV23-1 has ORF status, its function being uncertain. V lost 7 bases and J lost 1, with 14 bases in between. The CDR3 is 14 residues long. The CDR3 sequence: CASIHPSGSYEQYV. DNA for the CDR3: TGCGCCAGCATACACCCCTCGGGTTCCTACGAGCAGTACGTC.

V gene TRBV6-1 combines with J gene TRBJ1-1; 7 bases agree with TRBD1. Germline V CDR1 and CDR2: MNHNS, SASEGT. With V trimmed by 4 bases and J by 0 bases, 5 bases remained unmatched. This CDR3 has 15 residues. The CDR3 is CASSGPGTVNTEAFF. The DNA for the CDR3 is TGTGCCAGCAGTGGACCCGGGACAGTGAACACTGAAGCTTTCTTT.

This clone was observed a handful of times. The gene calls are TRBV19 and TRBJ2-7; 12 bases agree with TRBD1. There are 14 residues in the CDR3. Germline assignment: CDR1 LNHDA and CDR2 SQIVND (reference sequence). J lost 7 bases, V lost 3 bases, and 4 bases had no gene match. The CDR3 DNA follows: TGTGCCAGTAGTATGGGACAGGGGGCGCGGGAGCAGTACTTC. Residues: CASSMGQGAREQYF.

This clone has only a few counts. V and J are TRBV27 and TRBJ2-1; 9 bases agree with TRBD2. The germline V gene encodes CDR1 MNHEY and CDR2 SMNVEV (reference sequence). V was pared by 2 bases and J by 3 bases, with 2 bases of the junction left unmatched. CDR3 size: 15 residues. The CDR3 protein is CASSLAGGHYNEQFF. CDR3 DNA sequence: TGTGCCAGCAGTTTAGCGGGGGGGCACTACAATGAGCAGTTCTTC.

The V and J genes are TRBV7-3 and TRBJ1-6; 9 nucleotides agree with TRBD1. The V and J ends lost 4 bases and 9 bases, in that order; junction bases with no gene match: 7. The CDR3 contains 15 residues. Germline V CDR1 and CDR2: SGHTA, FQGTGA. CDR3 nucleotide sequence: TGTGCCAGCAGCTCGACAGGGGGTCTTGGTTCACCCCTCCACTTT. Translating gives CASSSTGGLGSPLHF. Filled out from reference TRBV7-3 and TRBJ1-6, the complete variable domain reads GAGVSQTPSNKVTEKGKYVELRCDPISGHTALYWYRQSLGQGPEFLIYFQGTGAADDSGLPNDRFFAVRPEGSVSTLKIQRTERGDSAVYLCASSSTGGLGSPLHFGNGTRLTVT.

The CDR3 loop is CASSEDRDYEQYF. CDR3 nucleotide sequence: TGCGCCAGCAGTGAGGACAGGGACTACGAGCAGTACTTC. The V call is TRBV10-2, the J call TRBJ2-7; 7 nucleotides align to TRBD1. The germline V gene has CDR1 WSHSY and CDR2 SAAADI. V dropped 2 bases and J dropped 3; count of bases not matched to a gene: 1. The CDR3 has 13 residues.

The chain couples TRBV5-4 to TRBJ1-6; a possible D gene is TRBD1 (5 bases). CDR1 is SGHNT, CDR2 YYREEE, per germline (reference sequence). The germline V and J ends were trimmed by 4 bases and 7 bases, with 15 bases remaining between them. The CDR3 is made up of 15 amino acids. The CDR3 region has the DNA TGTGCCAGCAGCACGGATGGAGGGGCAAATTCACCCCTCCACTTT. This gives the protein CASSTDGGANSPLHF.

The chain recombines TRBV28 with TRBJ1-5; no reliable D call. The V gene's germline CDR1 is MDHEN and CDR2 SYDVKM. Trimming cost V 3 bases and J 2 bases, with 5 bases left between them. The CDR3 is 13 residues long. CDR3 region: CASSFSGNQPQHF. CDR3 sequence (DNA): TGTGCCAGCAGTTTTTCTGGCAATCAGCCCCAGCATTTT.

The rearrangement joins TRBV29-1 to TRBJ2-6; D not resolved. The ends were cut back, 4 bases at V and 0 bases at J, with 4 bases in the middle. Per the germline V gene, CDR1 is SQVTM and CDR2 is ANQGSEA. This CDR3 has 13 residues. CDR3 amino acids: CSVALSGANVLTF. The CDR3 nucleotides are TGCAGCGTTGCTCTCTCTGGGGCCAACGTCCTGACTTTC.